Reported below is one T cell receptor beta chain. The limits of the CDR3 on the DNA are not certain, so only TCRdb's listed CDR3 is given. The data were taken from a study of blood T cell repertoires in COVID-19. Study information: The study drew acute and convalescent COVID-19 samples from the United States, Italy and Spain. Sources were T cells, B-cell-depleted T cells, or PBMCs; the material itself was cDNA or gDNA.

The CDR3 adds up to 16 amino acids, both ends counted. Sequenced by immunoSEQ multiplex PCR; TCRdb stores in-frame clones only, minus some. In the table there are about 200,000 clones, 88% of which are singletons. The rearrangement links TRBV21-1 to TRBJ1-5; TRBD1, the table's D call, lacks a check against the DNA. TRBV21-1 is termed a pseudogene. This sequence originates from a young man with active or convalescent COVID-19. The sequenced sample consisted of peripheral blood. CDR3 region: CASSKVGQGTGQPQHF.